This is a list of T cell receptor beta chains from one sample in a study of CD8+ T cells in alopecia areata. Some clones are missing from TCRdb's copy, which holds only in-frame ones; the method was immunoSEQ multiplex PCR. This table holds about 180,000 clones, about 72% found once. The sequencing here drew on CD8+ T cells sorted from blood, taken at week 0. Receptor source: a human donor with alopecia areata. The CDR3 runs from the conserved cysteine through the conserved F or W. The D gene is left open where the match is weak.

V gene	J gene	D gene	CDR3 protein
TRBV10-2	TRBJ2-2	TRBD1	CASSESVGDRGPTGELFF
TRBV10-3	TRBJ2-5	NA	CAISDQGLAETQYF
TRBV6-5	TRBJ1-1	NA	CASMTGGNTEAFF
TRBV15	TRBJ2-3	NA	CATSRDLTDTQYF
TRBV7-6	TRBJ1-1	NA	CASSLPSEVDMNTEAFF
TRBV7-9	TRBJ1-4	NA	CASSLARTARSEKLFF
TRBV2	TRBJ2-1	NA	CATGGLAWFF
TRBV14	TRBJ2-7	NA	CASSQDPGIYEQYF
TRBV29-1	TRBJ1-2	NA	CSVEGDYGYTF
TRBV4-2	TRBJ2-7	NA	CASSQGTGYNYEQYF
TRBV11-3	TRBJ2-3	NA	CASRGALDTQYF
TRBV19	TRBJ1-1	NA	CASSIREGLNTEAFF
TRBV7-8	TRBJ1-1	NA	CASSLYKPRSNTEAFF
TRBV25-1	TRBJ2-5	NA	CASSDVEFQETQYF